The clone carrying this T cell receptor (beta chain) was seen many times. Its antigen is as yet unknown. In TCRdb, the RACE reads were re-called with MiXCR into one record per CDR3 protein. The table shows about 120,000 distinct CDR3 sequences, with about 12% occurring only once. This CDR3 is built from 13 residues. The V gene's germline CDR1 is MGHRA and CDR2 YSYEKL. Trimming removed 2 bases at V and 6 bases at J, with 8 bases between. The time point denotes: patch test 1, 2 weeks after DPC sensitization. Treatment of the sample: therapeutic diphenylcyclopropenone sensitization with weekly scalp DPC. Every donor had alopecia and was 18 to 70 years old; all were suitable for DPC. The sample belongs to a study of human T cells and chemical hapten exposure. Study-level findings and limits: Counts of TCRs above 1 in 1000 frequency stayed unchanged with DPC sensitization.

The chain joins TRBV4-1 to TRBJ1-5; unclear D gene. This clonotype was obtained from a woman in her forties or fifties with alopecia areata. Some clones in this sample may be carry-over from other donors' samples. The source was whole blood, collected in connection with sensitization to the hapten diphenylcyclopropenone (DPC). The CDR3 DNA is TGCGCCAGCAGCCAATCTGGCAGTCAGCCCCAGCATTTT. Protein product: CASSQSGSQPQHF.